The clone carrying this TCR beta chain was seen a single time. This sample stems from a study of blood T cell repertoires in COVID-19. About the research overall: Sample material is recorded as cDNA or gDNA derived from T cells, B-cell-depleted T cells, or PBMCs.

In the study's own analysis: By means of reference gene primer amplification, nucleated cell counts were estimated. Data came from immunoSEQ multiplex PCR; TCRdb stores just in-frame clones and leaves some out. V, J and clone size were drawn from that table, and D and trimming were deduced from the DNA. The sample has 210,000 or so clones, around 80% seen once. This CDR3 is 19 amino acids long. Germline V CDR1 and CDR2: LNHDA, SQIVND (reference sequence). With 2 bases removed from V and 1 base from J, the gap between germline ends came to 21 bases. Sequences were obtained from peripheral blood. This TCR came from a human donor in a cohort sampled during active COVID-19. The chain combines TRBV19 with TRBJ1-5; D might be TRBD1 (6 bases). The CDR3 region has the DNA TGTGCCAGTAGTATACAGGGGACCTTTGAGCTATGGAGCAATCAGCCCCAGCATTTT. Residues: CASSIQGTFELWSNQPQHF.